Below, one T cell receptor beta chain is given with its context. Its antigen is not identified. The CDR3 runs 16 residues. Germline CDR1 is SGHTA and CDR2 is FQGTGA. V lost 1 base and J lost 4; bases outside the gene matches: 6. This specimen belongs to a study of shared clonotypes between healthy human individuals. Study details: Serving as donors were two women and three men, whose ages spanned 18 to 49. Overall study findings and caveats: Clonotype sharing across donors was expected to vary with sequencing depth.

Repertoires were generated with immunoSEQ multiplex PCR, while TCRdb's copy carries only in-frame clones and drops some. Found here are some 1,400,000 clones, roughly 96% of them singletons; the top ten hold approximately 1.1%. The chain links TRBV7-3 to TRBJ2-3; TRBD2 aligns across 9 bases. The specimen was naive CD4+ T cells sorted from blood. Noted subset: CD45RA+ positively selected. The receptor comes from a man aged 25-45 years in good health. Here the CDR3 DNA reads TGTGCCAGCAGCTTAATGCCTAGCGGGAATCCAGATACGCAGTATTTT. Protein product: CASSLMPSGNPDTQYF.